This TCR beta chain was observed in a study of CD8+ T cells in alopecia areata. Extraction and reverse transcription of RNA yielded cDNA as the sequencing template. Assay used: immunoSEQ multiplex PCR; TCRdb lists only in-frame clones, some missing. Reported are 200,000 to 300,000 clones, none seen only once; the ten largest carry 1.2%. Sorting of pooled cutaneous lymph node cells used CD4, CD8alpha, NKG2D, NKG2ACE and other markers. This clone occurred a few times. Gene names are the mouse ones. The CDR3 is cut off 4 residues early in the read; its end comes from the germline J gene. Per the germline V gene, CDR1 is LGHNA and CDR2 is YNLKQL (reference sequence). CDR3 length: 17 residues. V was shortened by 1 base and J by 1 base, with 14 bases between the two germline ends.

The gene calls are TRBV5 and TRBJ2-1, with TRBD2 as a possible D gene (6 bases). Sequenced sample: CD4+ T cells sorted from a lymph node. This receptor was obtained from a C3H/HeJ mouse with alopecia areata. The strain's MHC: H2-k. The CDR3 protein is CASSQGRDSHNYAEQFF. CDR3 bases read: TGTGCCAGCAGCCAAGGCCGGGACTCGCACAACTATGCT.